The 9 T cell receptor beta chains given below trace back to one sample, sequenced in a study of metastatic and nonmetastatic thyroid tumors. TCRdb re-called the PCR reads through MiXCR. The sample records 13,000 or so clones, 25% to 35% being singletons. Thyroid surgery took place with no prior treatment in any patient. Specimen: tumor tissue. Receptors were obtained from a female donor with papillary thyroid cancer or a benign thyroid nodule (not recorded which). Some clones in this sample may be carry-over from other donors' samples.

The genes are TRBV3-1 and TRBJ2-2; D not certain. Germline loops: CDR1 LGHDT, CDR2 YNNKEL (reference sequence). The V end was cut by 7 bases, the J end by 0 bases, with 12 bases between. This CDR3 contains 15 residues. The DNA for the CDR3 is TGTGCCAGCACCCTACGTTACTCGAACACCGGGGAGCTGTTTTTT. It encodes CASTLRYSNTGELFF.

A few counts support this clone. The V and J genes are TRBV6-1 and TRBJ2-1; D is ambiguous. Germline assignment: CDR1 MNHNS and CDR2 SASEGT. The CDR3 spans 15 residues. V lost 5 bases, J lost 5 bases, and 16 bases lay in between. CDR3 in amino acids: CASSKGPLPDNEQFF. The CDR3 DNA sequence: TGTGCCAGCAGTAAAGGCCCTCTTCCTGACAATGAGCAGTTCTTC.

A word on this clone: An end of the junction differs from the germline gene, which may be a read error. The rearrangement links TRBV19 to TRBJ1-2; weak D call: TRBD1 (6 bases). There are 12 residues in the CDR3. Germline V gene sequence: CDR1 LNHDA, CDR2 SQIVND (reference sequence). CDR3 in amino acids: CASVPGQDGYTF. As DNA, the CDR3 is TGTGCCAGTGTACCGGGACAAGATGGCTACACCTTT.

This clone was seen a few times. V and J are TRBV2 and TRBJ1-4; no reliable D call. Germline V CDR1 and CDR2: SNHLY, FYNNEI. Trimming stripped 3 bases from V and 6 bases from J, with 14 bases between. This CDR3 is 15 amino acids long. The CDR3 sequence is CASSDGVTTDEKLFF. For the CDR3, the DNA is TGTGCCAGCAGTGACGGCGTTACAACGGATGAAAAACTGTTTTTT. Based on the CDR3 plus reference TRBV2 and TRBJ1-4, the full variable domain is EPEVTQTPSHQVTQMGQEVILRCVPISNHLYFYWYRQILGQKVEFLVSFYNNEISEKSEIFDDQFSVERPDGSNFTLKIRSTKLEDSAMYFCASSDGVTTDEKLFFGSGTQLSVL.

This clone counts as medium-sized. In DNA, the CDR3 is TGTGCCAGTAGTATGACGACGGTTGACTACGAGCAGTACTTC. Residues: CASSMTTVDYEQYF. The V gene is TRBV19, the J gene TRBJ2-7; no firm D call. The CDR3 has 14 amino acids. Germline CDR1 is LNHDA and CDR2 is SQIVND (reference sequence). Deletions cut 3 bases from V and 3 bases from J, with 12 bases between.

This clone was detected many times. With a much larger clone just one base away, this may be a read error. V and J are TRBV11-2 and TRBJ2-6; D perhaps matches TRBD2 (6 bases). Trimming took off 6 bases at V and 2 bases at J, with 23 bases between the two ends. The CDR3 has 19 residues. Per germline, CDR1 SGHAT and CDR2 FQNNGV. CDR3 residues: CASRIRRAGRSPGANVLTF. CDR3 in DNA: TGTGCCAGCAGGATACGCCGGGCAGGGAGGTCCCCTGGGGCCAACGTCCTGACTTTC. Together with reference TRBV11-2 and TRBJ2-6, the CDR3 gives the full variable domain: EAGVAQSPRYKIIEKRQSVAFWCNPISGHATLYWYQQILGQGPKLLIQFQNNGVVDDSQLPKDRFSAERLKGVDSTLKIQPAKLEDSAVYLCASRIRRAGRSPGANVLTFGAGSRLTVL.

The CDR3 is CASGETGYTQYF. As DNA, the CDR3 is TGTGCCAGTGGGGAGACAGGGTATACGCAGTATTTT. This sequence joins TRBV19 and TRBJ2-3, with 7 bases lining up with TRBD1. V dropped 8 bases and J dropped 7; count of bases not matched to a gene: 6. Germline-derived CDR1 and CDR2 are LNHDA and SQIVND (reference sequence). The CDR3 sequence is 12 residues long.

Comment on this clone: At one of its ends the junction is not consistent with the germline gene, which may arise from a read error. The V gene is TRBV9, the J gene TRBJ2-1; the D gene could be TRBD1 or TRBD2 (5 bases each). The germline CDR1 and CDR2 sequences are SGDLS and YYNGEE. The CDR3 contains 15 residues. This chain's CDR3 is CVSSLGQGRDNEQFF. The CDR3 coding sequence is TGTGTCAGCAGCTTAGGTCAGGGACGGGACAATGAGCAGTTCTTC.

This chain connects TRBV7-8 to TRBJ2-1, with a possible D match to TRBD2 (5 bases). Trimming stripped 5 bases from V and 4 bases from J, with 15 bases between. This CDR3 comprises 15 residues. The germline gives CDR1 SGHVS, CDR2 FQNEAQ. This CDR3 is CASSLEGLPYNEQFF. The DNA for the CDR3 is TGTGCCAGCAGCCTGGAAGGACTCCCGTACAATGAGCAGTTCTTC.